Below, 12 T cell receptor beta chains from the same sample are listed, as sequenced in a study of T cell clonality in common variable immunodeficiency. The protocol was immunoSEQ multiplex PCR, while the TCRdb copy is restricted to in-frame clones and leaves out a portion. In total the sample includes 35,000 or so clones, none of them seen once. Study observations and caveats: Fewer deletions and N-nucleotide insertions were reportedly seen in common variable immunodeficiency TCR beta sequences.

These receptors are not linked to any known antigen. The sample comprised peripheral blood mononuclear cells. Receptors originate from a human donor with common variable immunodeficiency.

This clone has only a few counts. With the read ending 3 residues before the CDR3 end, the germline J gene is used to fill in that end. The rearrangement joins TRBV5-1 to TRBJ2-7; TRBD1 is a possible D gene (5 bases). V was cut by 0 bases and J by 5 bases, with 12 bases left in between. CDR1 SGHRS and CDR2 YFSETQ come from the germline V gene. The CDR3 totals 14 residues. The sequenced CDR3 bases are TGCGCCAGCAGCTTGGAGGTCAGGGTGAACGAG. Residues: CASSLEVRVNE. The CDR3 as a whole reads CASSLEVRVNEQYF. Looking up the rest from reference TRBV5-1 and TRBJ2-7 gives the full variable domain: KAGVTQTPRYLIKTRGQQVTLSCSPISGHRSVSWYQQTPGQGLQFLFEYFSETQRNKGNFPGRFSGRQFSNSRSEMNVSTLELGDSALYLCASSLEVRVNEQYFGPGTRLTVT.

Comment on this clone: The missing CDR3 end, 3 residues past where the read stops, is filled in from the germline J gene. The chain combines TRBV2 with TRBJ2-5; the D gene is possibly TRBD1 (5 bases). The ends were cut back, 1 base at V and 2 bases at J, with 8 bases in the middle. CDR1 is SNHLY and CDR2 is FYNNEI in the germline V gene. This CDR3 region has 14 residues. The CDR3 spells CASSEGRQQETQYF. The CDR3 DNA, read in part, is TGTGCCAGCAGTGAAGGAAGACAGCAAGAGACC.

This clone was recorded at least ten times. The read falls 3 residues short of the CDR3 end, and the missing part is taken from the germline J gene. The chain uses TRBV20-1 and TRBJ2-3, with 7 positions matching TRBD1. V gave up 5 bases and J gave up 0 bases; unmatched junction bases: 8. CDR1 and CDR2 from the germline V gene are DFQATT and SNEGSKA (reference sequence). The CDR3 covers 15 residues. CDR3 region: CSAPRQGGSTDTQYF. The covered CDR3 bases are TGCAGTGCTCCCCGACAGGGTGGGAGCACAGATACG.

As for this clone: Read data end 3 residues before the CDR3 end; the end is taken from the germline J gene. The chain uses TRBV5-1 and TRBJ2-7; tentatively, D is TRBD2 (7 bases). This CDR3 contains 15 residues. Trimming left V 4 bases short and J 3 bases short, with 17 bases between. Germline CDR1 reads SGHRS; CDR2 reads YFSETQ. The CDR3 loop is CASSPEGGGLYEQYF. The DNA read from the CDR3 is TGCGCCAGCAGCCCGGAGGGGGGGGGACTCTACGAG.

This clone was counted between two and nine times. The read ends 3 residues shy of where the CDR3 ends; the end is completed using the germline J gene. The chain carries TRBV6-4 and TRBJ2-3; 7 bases match TRBD2. V lost 6 bases to trimming and J lost 0 bases; unmatched junction nucleotides: 3. The CDR3 is 14 residues long. Germline assignment: CDR1 MRHNA and CDR2 SNTAGT. The CDR3 is CASSAGESTDTQYF. The sequenced part of the CDR3 DNA is TGTGCCAGCAGCGCGGGGGAGAGCACAGATACG.

Ten or more counts support this clone. The read ends 3 residues early relative to the CDR3; the germline J gene fills the gap. The chain carries TRBV2 and TRBJ2-7; D call uncertain. This CDR3 comprises 12 residues. V was pared by 8 bases and J by 3 bases, with 11 bases between. The germline V gene has CDR1 SNHLY and CDR2 FYNNEI. The CDR3 DNA, read in part, is TGTGCCAGCGCGATAGTTGTCTACGAG. Protein product: CASAIVVYE. The entire CDR3 sequence reads CASAIVVYEQYF.

The table lists this clone with many counts. The read stops 3 residues short of the end of the CDR3; the missing end is completed from the germline J gene. The chain has TRBV2 and TRBJ1-5; TRBD1 matches at 7 bases. From germline, CDR1 is SNHLY and CDR2 FYNNEI. Trimming took 6 bases from V and 4 from J; bases not matched to a gene: 12. The CDR3 runs 16 residues. Incomplete CDR3 DNA: TGTGCCAGCAGAGGGGCTCAGGGGGAATGGAATCAGCCC. This translates into CASRGAQGEWNQP. The full CDR3 is CASRGAQGEWNQPQHF. The full variable domain, in which reference TRBV2 and TRBJ1-5 provide the parts outside the CDR3, is EPEVTQTPSHQVTQMGQEVILRCVPISNHLYFYWYRQILGQKVEFLVSFYNNEISEKSEIFDDQFSVERPDGSNFTLKIRSTKLEDSAMYFCASRGAQGEWNQPQHFGDGTRLSIL.

This clone was detected a few times. The read terminates 3 residues ahead of where the CDR3 ends, so the germline J gene completes it. The rearrangement links TRBV6-1 to TRBJ1-1; TRBD1 might be the D (6 bases). Germline CDR1 is MNHNS and CDR2 is SASEGT. The CDR3 runs to 14 residues. The CDR3 loop reads CASSEGVGGPEAFF. The DNA read from the CDR3 is TGTGCCAGCAGTGAGGGAGTAGGGGGTCCCGAA.

This clone has ten or more counts. The sequence runs out 3 residues before the end of the CDR3; the remainder is reconstructed from the germline J gene. The genes are TRBV29-1 and TRBJ2-2; 8 nucleotides align to TRBD1. The V gene's germline CDR1 is SQVTM and CDR2 ANQGSEA. The CDR3 extends over 14 amino acids. V dropped 6 bases and J dropped 3; count of bases not matched to a gene: 6. CDR3: CSVNQGADTGELFF. CDR3 bases read: TGCAGCGTGAACCAGGGGGCCGACACCGGGGAG.

The table lists this clone with many counts. The read halts 3 residues ahead of the CDR3 end, with the missing end drawn from the germline J gene. The gene calls are TRBV29-1 and TRBJ2-1; 7 bases map to TRBD1. The trim removed 2 bases at V and 7 bases at J, leaving 2 bases unmatched. This CDR3 is 12 amino acids long. CDR1 is SQVTM, CDR2 ANQGSEA, per germline. The CDR3 spells CSVEKQGNEQFF. Partial CDR3 DNA: TGCAGCGTTGAAAAACAGGGGAATGAG.

At least ten counts were recorded for this clone. CDR3 region: CASSPQGGSGELFF. The DNA read from the CDR3 is TGTGCCAGCTCACCACAAGGGGGTTCCGGGGAG. The J gene is TRBJ2-2, the V gene TRBV18; a possible D gene is TRBD1 (6 bases). The CDR3 goes on 3 residues after the read ends, and that part is filled in from the germline J gene. CDR1 is KGHSH and CDR2 is LQKENI in the germline V gene. V was cut by 1 base and J by 6 bases, with 9 bases left in between. This CDR3 comprises 14 residues. The full variable domain, with the rest looked up from reference TRBV18 and TRBJ2-2, is NAGVMQNPRHLVRRRGQEARLRCSPMKGHSHVYWYRQLPEEGLKFMVYLQKENIIDESGMPKERFSAEFPKEGPSILRIQQVVRGDSAAYFCASSPQGGSGELFFGEGSRLTVL.

This clone came up a few times. Read coverage stops 3 residues before the CDR3 terminus; the germline J gene supplies the remainder. V is TRBV2 and J is TRBJ1-2, with D possibly matching TRBD1 (5 bases). The CDR3 sequence is 13 residues long. The germline gives CDR1 SNHLY, CDR2 FYNNEI. Trimming took 7 bases from V and 2 from J, leaving 11 bases between them. CDR3 residues: CASNQGANYGYTF. CDR3 DNA, as far as it was read: TGTGCCAGCAACCAGGGCGCGAACTATGGC.